Below are 10 T cell receptor beta chains sequenced from a single sample in a study of OX40 agonist ivuxolimab in advanced cancers. Measured with immunoSEQ multiplex PCR; TCRdb has only the in-frame clones, and not every one. The data show about 73,000 clones, 90% seen once. The starting material was CD4+ or CD8+ T cells sorted from blood, obtained in a trial of the OX40 agonist ivuxolimab. Receptors were obtained from an adult with an advanced solid tumor such as melanoma, head and neck, liver or kidney cancer.

V and J are TRBV2 and TRBJ2-5; D is unclear. Per germline, CDR1 SNHLY and CDR2 FYNNEI. Trimming removed 1 base at V and 4 bases at J, with 1 base between. The CDR3 is made up of 11 amino acids. Written as DNA, the CDR3 is TGTGCCAGCAGTGAAGGAGAGACCCAGTACTTC. It is translated as CASSEGETQYF.

The chain joins TRBV19 to TRBJ2-2, with 10 bases matching TRBD2. Germline CDR1 LNHDA, CDR2 SQIVND (reference sequence). Trimming took 8 bases from V and 2 from J; bases not matched to a gene: 2. The CDR3 is 14 residues long. The DNA of the CDR3 is TGTGCCAGTGGGACTAGCGCTAACACCGGGGAGCTGTTTTTT. It yields the protein CASGTSANTGELFF.

This clone showed up just once. This chain uses TRBV19 with TRBJ1-5; no firm D call. From germline, CDR1 is LNHDA and CDR2 SQIVND (reference sequence). V was shortened by 3 bases and J by 0 bases, with 9 bases between the two germline ends. This CDR3 is 15 amino acids long. The CDR3, as DNA: TGTGCCAGTAGTATCCAGGCAGTTAGCAATCAGCCCCAGCATTTT. Translated: CASSIQAVSNQPQHF.

The chain recombines TRBV6-5 with TRBJ1-5, with D unresolved. Germline values: CDR1 MNHEY, CDR2 SVGAGI. The CDR3 totals 16 residues. Trimming shortened V by 0 bases and J by 1 base, and 10 bases separated the two germline ends. CDR3 nucleotides: TGTGCCAGCAGTTACTCGACACCCGGGAGCAATCAGCCCCAGCATTTT. This gives the protein CASSYSTPGSNQPQHF.

The chain links TRBV10-3 to TRBJ1-4; D call uncertain. The V end was cut by 0 bases, the J end by 7 bases, with 9 bases between. Germline CDR1 is ENHRY and CDR2 is SYGVKD. The CDR3 contains 14 residues. This CDR3 is CAISESKGSEKLFF. The CDR3 nucleotides are TGTGCCATCAGTGAGTCGAAGGGCTCTGAAAAACTGTTTTTT.

The chain is built from TRBV5-1 and TRBJ2-3; 9 bases fit TRBD2. The CDR3 totals 16 residues. Germline V lookup: CDR1 SGHRS, CDR2 YFSETQ. V lost 6 bases and J lost 3; bases outside the gene matches: 11. DNA of the CDR3: TGCGCCAGCATGCCGGGGATAGCGGGAGATACAGATACGCAGTATTTT. This translates into CASMPGIAGDTDTQYF.

The genes are TRBV14 and TRBJ1-2; possible D gene TRBD1, 6 bases. In germline, CDR1 is SGHDN, CDR2 FVKESK. The CDR3 totals 14 residues. Trimming cost V 0 bases and J 3 bases, with 8 bases left between them. The CDR3 is CASSQDTGYYGYTF. In DNA, the CDR3 is TGTGCCAGCAGCCAAGATACAGGGTACTATGGCTACACCTTC.

The chain joins TRBV18 to TRBJ2-1, with D possibly matching TRBD2 (6 bases). Germline V gives CDR1 KGHSH, CDR2 LQKENI. Trimming took 1 base from V and 7 from J, leaving 20 bases between them. The CDR3 extends over 17 amino acids. The CDR3, as DNA: TGTGCCAGCTCACCACTCTCGGCGGGACCACACAGTAATGAGCAGTTCTTC. Amino acid sequence: CASSPLSAGPHSNEQFF. Full variable domain (missing parts from reference TRBV18 and TRBJ2-1): NAGVMQNPRHLVRRRGQEARLRCSPMKGHSHVYWYRQLPEEGLKFMVYLQKENIIDESGMPKERFSAEFPKEGPSILRIQQVVRGDSAAYFCASSPLSAGPHSNEQFFGPGTRLTVL.

The chain uses TRBV4-2 and TRBJ1-6, with D maybe TRBD1 (6 bases). CDR3 length: 16 amino acids. V lost 0 bases and J 3 bases, leaving 9 bases between the germline ends. Germline V gene data show CDR1 as LGHNA and CDR2 as YNFKEQ. CDR3 DNA: TGTGCCAGCAGCCAAGATCAGGGGTTCTATAATTCACCCCTCCACTTT. Amino acids: CASSQDQGFYNSPLHF.

The V call is TRBV4-2, the J call TRBJ1-6, with a weak D call TRBD1 (5 bases). CDR3 length: 17 amino acids. The germline V gene encodes CDR1 LGHNA and CDR2 YNFKEQ. The V and J ends lost 3 bases and 5 bases respectively, with 17 bases between them. CDR3 nucleotides: TGTGCCAGCAGCCACGCCCTGGGGGGGGTAAATAATTCACCCCTCCACTTT. The encoded protein is CASSHALGGVNNSPLHF.